The 14 T cell receptor beta chains given below trace back to one sample, sequenced in a study of T-cell reconstitution after alpha-beta-depleted transplantation in children. The authors prepared the TCRbeta library with unique molecular identifiers. TCRdb recomputed calls from the PCR reads with MiXCR, one row per CDR3 protein. The sample contains almost 500,000 distinct CDR3 sequences, 10% of which appear only once. Specimen: PBMCs, collected before TCRalphabeta/CD19-depleted stem cell transplant. The receptors here all came from a child aged 2 to 10 with inherited bone marrow failure, due to receive a stem cell transplant.

This clonotype was picked up many times. The chain uses TRBV7-9 and TRBJ2-1; unclear D gene. The V and J ends lost 1 base and 7 bases respectively, with 8 bases between them. Germline assignment: CDR1 SEHNR and CDR2 FQNEAQ (reference sequence). The CDR3 consists of 13 residues. The DNA of the CDR3 is TGTGCCAGCAGCTTAGAGTTGCGGAATGAGCAGTTCTTC. Protein sequence: CASSLELRNEQFF.

The rearrangement links TRBV5-6 to TRBJ2-7; D gene ambiguous. Trimming removed 0 bases at V and 5 bases at J, with 15 bases between. CDR3 length equals 15 residues. The germline CDR1 and CDR2 sequences are SGHDT and YYEEEE. In DNA form, the CDR3 reads TGTGCCAGCAGCTTGGGGGCCGGGCCGCGCAACGAGCAGTACTTC. This translates into CASSLGAGPRNEQYF. Full variable domain (rest looked up from reference TRBV5-6 and TRBJ2-7): DAGVTQSPTHLIKTRGQQVTLRCSPKSGHDTVSWYQQALGQGPQFIFQYYEEEERQRGNFPDRFSGHQFPNYSSELNVNALLLGDSALYLCASSLGAGPRNEQYFGPGTRLTVT.

This clonotype was observed at least ten times. The DNA for the CDR3 is TGTGCCAGCAGTCCCCTGGCCCACACAGATACGCAGTATTTT. It specifies CASSPLAHTDTQYF. The chain couples TRBV27 to TRBJ2-3, with D hard to call. The germline V and J ends were trimmed by 5 bases and 2 bases, with 11 bases remaining between them. This CDR3 is 14 amino acids long. Germline values: CDR1 MNHEY, CDR2 SMNVEV (reference sequence).

This clonotype has ten or more counts. CDR3 nucleotide sequence: TGTGCCAGCAGCTCGGGACTAGCGGGAGGGTACAATGAGCAGTTCTTC. Its translation: CASSSGLAGGYNEQFF. V gene TRBV7-9 combines with J gene TRBJ2-1; the match to TRBD2 covers 16 bases. Germline trimming cut 4 bases from V and 4 bases from J; bases unmatched to any gene: 1. Germline assignment: CDR1 SEHNR and CDR2 FQNEAQ (reference sequence). The CDR3 totals 16 residues.

At least ten counts were recorded for this clonotype. The chain couples TRBV3-1 to TRBJ1-3; maybe TRBD1 (5 bases). The CDR3 spans 16 residues. Trimming removed 3 bases from V and 7 bases from J, with 19 bases in between. CDR1 and CDR2 (germline): LGHDT, YNNKEL (reference sequence). The CDR3 nucleotides are TGTGCCAGCAGCCATCAAACAGGTCAACTTGGGAACACCATATATTTT. It yields the protein CASSHQTGQLGNTIYF.

This clonotype showed up many times. This sequence joins TRBV24-1 and TRBJ2-1; the match to TRBD2 covers 8 bases. Trimming took 0 bases from V and 6 from J; bases not matched to a gene: 0. Germline loops: CDR1 KGHDR, CDR2 SFDVKD. The CDR3 has 14 residues. The CDR3: CATSDLTSGNEQFF. CDR3 sequence (DNA): TGTGCCACCAGTGATTTGACTAGCGGCAATGAGCAGTTCTTC.

This clonotype was seen repeatedly, ten times or more. J is TRBJ2-5 and V is TRBV28, with 7 bases identical to TRBD1. CDR3 length: 14 residues. Germline values: CDR1 MDHEN, CDR2 SYDVKM. J was trimmed by 0 bases and V by 7 bases; bases with no gene match: 5. The CDR3, as DNA: TGTGCCAGCAACATGGGGACAGACCAAGAGACCCAGTACTTC. This translates into CASNMGTDQETQYF.

This clonotype showed up just a few times. The genes are TRBV7-2 and TRBJ1-5; no clear D. The CDR3 has 15 residues. Germline CDR1 is SGHTA and CDR2 is FQGNSA. Trimming pared 4 bases from V and 0 bases from J, leaving 10 bases between. This CDR3 reads CASSSDWYSNQPQHF. The CDR3 DNA reads as TGTGCCAGCAGCTCAGACTGGTATAGCAATCAGCCCCAGCATTTT. Full variable domain (remainder filled in from reference TRBV7-2 and TRBJ1-5): GAGVSQSPSNKVTEKGKDVELRCDPISGHTALYWYRQSLGQGLEFLIYFQGNSAPDKSGLPSDRFSAERTGGSVSTLTIQRTQQEDSAVYLCASSSDWYSNQPQHFGDGTRLSIL.

This clonotype was counted ten times or more. The V gene is TRBV12-3 or TRBV12-4, the J gene TRBJ2-7; D remains ambiguous. CDR3 length: 13 amino acids. With 11 bases removed from V and 3 bases from J, the gap between germline ends came to 17 bases. The CDR3 loop reads CACAANPLYEQYF. The CDR3 nucleotides read TGTGCCTGCGCGGCTAACCCTCTCTACGAGCAGTACTTC.

This clonotype turned up a few times. The J gene is TRBJ2-5, the V gene TRBV24-1, with TRBD2 matching over 10 bases. Germline-derived CDR1 and CDR2 are KGHDR and SFDVKD. With V trimmed by 4 bases and J by 2 bases, 3 bases remained unmatched. There are 15 residues in the CDR3. In DNA form, the CDR3 reads TGTGCCACCAGTGAAGGACTAGCGGATCAAGAGACCCAGTACTTC. Its protein is CATSEGLADQETQYF.

This clonotype was detected many times. The V gene is TRBV9, the J gene TRBJ2-3; a possible D gene is TRBD2 (5 bases). Germline CDR1 and CDR2: SGDLS and YYNGEE. The CDR3 sequence is 14 residues long. Deletions cut 0 bases from V and 6 bases from J, with 11 bases between. The DNA for the CDR3 is TGTGCCAGCAGCGTAGATGCTGGGAGCGATACGCAGTATTTT. Translated, it gives CASSVDAGSDTQYF.

The chain is built from TRBV5-4 and TRBJ2-2, with unresolved D. CDR1 is SGHNT, CDR2 YYREEE, per germline (reference sequence). This CDR3 contains 14 residues. The V end was cut by 3 bases, the J end by 2 bases, with 8 bases between. The DNA for the CDR3 is TGTGCCAGCAGCTCCCCGAATAACACCGGGGAGCTGTTTTTT. Its protein product is CASSSPNNTGELFF.

This clonotype was seen repeatedly, ten times or more. The chain employs TRBV9 and TRBJ2-7; 7 bases match TRBD2. The ends lost 6 bases at V and 4 bases at J; junction bases unmatched: 13. CDR1 and CDR2 (germline): SGDLS, YYNGEE. This CDR3 region has 15 residues. CDR3: CASTLGEAGPYEQYF. The CDR3 nucleotides read TGTGCCAGCACCCTCGGGGAAGCGGGACCATACGAGCAGTACTTC.

This clonotype was picked up a small number of times. One junction end does not reproduce the germline sequence, and a read error may be involved. The rearrangement uses TRBV12-3 or TRBV12-4 and TRBJ2-7; D perhaps matches TRBD2 (5 bases). The CDR3 extends over 11 amino acids. CDR3 sequence: CASTSSHEQYF. CDR3 nucleotides: TGTGCCAGCACTAGCTCCCACGAGCAGTACTTC.